These 29 T cell receptor beta chains originate from one sample sequenced in a study of blood T cells in healthy people across ages. Primed by a sample-barcoded 5' primer and a J-beta primer mix, a second PCR proceeded for 7 to 11 cycles. TCRdb reprocessed the 5' RACE reads with MiXCR, giving one entry per CDR3 protein. The sample has about 1.5 million distinct CDR3 sequences; 35% to 45% are singletons. Material: blood. All receptors derive from a young woman in good health.

This clonotype was recorded once. V is TRBV6-5 and J is TRBJ1-1; 7 bases map to TRBD1. V lost 6 bases to trimming and J lost 0 bases; unmatched junction nucleotides: 7. This CDR3 is 15 amino acids long. CDR1 is MNHEY, CDR2 SVGAGI, per germline. For the CDR3, the DNA is TGTGCCAGCAGAACATGGGACAGCTTGAACACTGAAGCTTTCTTT. Amino acid sequence: CASRTWDSLNTEAFF.

The chain recombines TRBV29-1 with TRBJ1-1; maybe TRBD1 (5 bases). The CDR3 spans 12 residues. V lost 4 bases and J 6 bases, leaving 12 bases between the germline ends. Germline CDR1 and CDR2: SQVTM and ANQGSEA. CDR3 region: CSVGLTGAEAFF. The CDR3 bases are TGCAGCGTTGGCCTAACAGGTGCTGAAGCTTTCTTT.

This clonotype was observed a few times. The chain carries TRBV25-1 and TRBJ1-2, with 8 bases identical to TRBD1. Germline-derived CDR1 and CDR2 are MGHDK and SYGVNS. This CDR3 comprises 17 residues. With 4 bases clipped from V and 1 base from J, the junction kept 11 bases outside the gene matches. CDR3 loop: CASSGLLRDRNNYGYTF. Here the CDR3 DNA reads TGTGCCAGCAGTGGCTTGCTCCGGGACAGGAATAACTATGGCTACACCTTC.

The chain uses TRBV4-3 and TRBJ1-2; 9 nucleotides line up with TRBD1. Trimming at V came to 1 base and at J to 3 bases, leaving 6 bases not matched to a gene. Germline CDR1 is LGHNA and CDR2 is YSLEER. This CDR3 has 16 amino acids. The CDR3 sequence: CASSQGQGTGYYGYTF. The CDR3 coding sequence is TGCGCCAGCAGCCAAGGTCAGGGGACAGGGTACTATGGCTACACCTTC.

The table lists this clonotype with a few counts. The chain is built from TRBV29-1 and TRBJ1-2; 7 positions match TRBD1. The CDR3 contains 14 residues. In germline, CDR1 is SQVTM, CDR2 ANQGSEA. Germline trimming cut 6 bases from V and 0 bases from J; bases unmatched to any gene: 7. CDR3 bases: TGCAGCGTCGCCAACAGGGGCGCTAACTATGGCTACACCTTC. Its translation: CSVANRGANYGYTF.

This chain's CDR3 is CAISERGGGEKLFF. The CDR3 DNA sequence: TGTGCCATCAGTGAACGGGGAGGAGGTGAAAAACTGTTTTTT. The chain links TRBV10-3 to TRBJ1-4, with D hard to call. The V and J ends lost 3 bases and 7 bases respectively, with 12 bases between them. The germline V gene has CDR1 ENHRY and CDR2 SYGVKD. This CDR3 comprises 14 residues.

The chain is built from TRBV6-1 and TRBJ1-2; 7 bases line up with TRBD1. Looked up from germline, CDR1 is MNHNS and CDR2 is SASEGT. CDR3 size: 14 residues. Trimming at V came to 1 base and at J to 4 bases, leaving 3 bases not matched to a gene. In nucleotides, the CDR3 is TGTGCCAGCAGTGAAGGACAGGGAACCTATGGCTACACCTTC. Amino acids: CASSEGQGTYGYTF.

The rearrangement uses TRBV20-1 and TRBJ2-5, with TRBD1 identical over 7 bases. This CDR3 region has 14 residues. The V gene end was trimmed by 0 bases and the J gene end by 5 bases; junction bases not matched to a gene: 6. From germline, CDR1 is DFQATT and CDR2 SNEGSKA (reference sequence). CDR3 coding DNA: TGCAGTGCTAGAGACCGCGACAGGGCGGAGACCCAGTACTTC. It translates to CSARDRDRAETQYF.

This clonotype was observed a few times. This rearrangement joins TRBV7-9 to TRBJ1-1, with D unclear. Looked up from germline, CDR1 is SEHNR and CDR2 is FQNEAQ (reference sequence). With 1 base removed from V and 6 bases from J, the gap between germline ends came to 9 bases. There are 13 residues in the CDR3. The CDR3 nucleotides read TGTGCCAGCAGCTTAGTTGGTGAGGCTGAAGCTTTCTTT. It encodes CASSLVGEAEAFF.

V gene TRBV7-9 combines with J gene TRBJ2-7; 9 nucleotides agree with TRBD2. Germline-derived CDR1 and CDR2 are SEHNR and FQNEAQ (reference sequence). Unmatched junction bases numbered 9, after V lost 2 bases and J lost 7 bases. The CDR3 has 15 amino acids. CDR3 sequence: CASSLPGLADNEQYF. In DNA form, the CDR3 reads TGTGCCAGCAGCTTACCGGGACTAGCAGACAATGAGCAGTACTTC.

This chain uses TRBV10-3 with TRBJ1-2; maybe TRBD1 (6 bases). CDR3 length: 18 amino acids. Trimming removed 4 bases from V and 7 bases from J, with 28 bases in between. CDR1 ENHRY and CDR2 SYGVKD come from the germline V gene. The chain's CDR3 is CAISARLRTLLDRTGYTF. CDR3 DNA: TGTGCCATCAGTGCCCGGTTACGGACTCTTCTTGACAGGACTGGCTACACCTTC.

A few counts support this clonotype. V gene TRBV7-8 combines with J gene TRBJ2-7, with 8 bases lining up with TRBD2. The CDR3 covers 15 residues. CDR1 and CDR2 (germline): SGHVS, FQNEAQ. V was pared by 3 bases and J by 3 bases, with 7 bases of the junction left unmatched. The CDR3: CASSFSGKYGYEQYF. The CDR3 DNA follows: TGTGCCAGCAGCTTTAGCGGGAAGTATGGCTACGAGCAGTACTTC.

The chain's CDR3 is CASSLKPYRIGQNSPLHF. In nucleotides, the CDR3 is TGTGCCAGCAGTTTAAAACCCTACCGGATAGGGCAGAATTCACCCCTCCACTTT. The chain employs TRBV27 and TRBJ1-6; D gene uncertain. This CDR3 is built from 18 residues. Germline V CDR1 and CDR2: MNHEY, SMNVEV (reference sequence). The ends were cut back, 2 bases at V and 7 bases at J, with 21 bases in the middle.

This chain connects TRBV5-6 to TRBJ2-7; D is uncertain. Trimming took off 3 bases at V and 3 bases at J, with 19 bases between the two ends. The CDR3 has 16 amino acids. Germline V lookup: CDR1 SGHDT, CDR2 YYEEEE. The CDR3 DNA reads as TGTGCCAGCAGCTCCCCCGTCTCGCGGATCATCTACGAGCAGTACTTC. This sequence encodes CASSSPVSRIIYEQYF.

This clonotype was found a few times. The J gene is TRBJ2-1, the V gene TRBV7-9; 7 positions match TRBD2. The assigned J gene may be wrong: the sequence end matches TRBJ2-7 better. This CDR3 comprises 18 residues. Germline V gene data show CDR1 as SEHNR and CDR2 as FQNEAQ (reference sequence). Here the CDR3 reads CASSLVSLAALSYNEQYF. CDR3 sequence (DNA): TGTGCCAGCAGCTTAGTGTCCCTAGCGGCACTCTCCTACAATGAGCAGTACTTC.

This chain connects TRBV11-2 to TRBJ1-4; the D is unclear. Germline-derived CDR1 and CDR2 are SGHAT and FQNNGV. The germline V and J ends were trimmed by 5 bases and 5 bases, with 9 bases remaining between them. This CDR3 contains 13 residues. CDR3 DNA: TGTGCCAGCAGCGGGTTCGGGAATGAAAAACTGTTTTTT. Protein sequence: CASSGFGNEKLFF.

The CDR3 sequence: CASSPEFVYEQYF. Here the CDR3 DNA reads TGTGCCAGCAGCCCGGAATTCGTTTACGAGCAGTACTTC. The gene calls are TRBV11-2 and TRBJ2-7; D unclear. V shed 5 bases and J shed 4 bases, with 12 bases lying between them. CDR1 is SGHAT and CDR2 is FQNNGV in the germline V gene. The CDR3 runs to 13 residues.

This clonotype was counted a few times. V usage is TRBV20-1 and J usage is TRBJ2-2; TRBD2 agrees at 11 bases. V lost 3 bases and J lost 4; bases outside the gene matches: 10. Germline V gives CDR1 DFQATT, CDR2 SNEGSKA (reference sequence). CDR3 length equals 17 residues. The CDR3 region has the DNA TGCAGTGCTAGTGTTCCGGGACTAGCGGTTACCACCGGGGAGCTGTTTTTT. This sequence encodes CSASVPGLAVTTGELFF.

The chain combines TRBV7-8 with TRBJ2-7, with D perhaps TRBD1 (5 bases). Trimming shortened V by 1 base and J by 5 bases, and 18 bases separated the two germline ends. This CDR3 spans 16 amino acids. Germline CDR1 is SGHVS and CDR2 is FQNEAQ. CDR3 coding DNA: TGTGCCAGCAGCTTAGTAAGGACAAGGCCCTGGGACGAGCAGTACTTC. Encoded protein: CASSLVRTRPWDEQYF.

V usage is TRBV7-2 and J usage is TRBJ1-5, with D unresolved. Trimming removed 6 bases at V and 0 bases at J, with 9 bases between. This CDR3 has 14 amino acids. CDR1 SGHTA and CDR2 FQGNSA come from the germline V gene. The CDR3 spells CASRPGFSNQPQHF. CDR3 nucleotide sequence: TGTGCCAGCAGACCGGGATTTAGCAATCAGCCCCAGCATTTT.

The V gene is TRBV10-3, the J gene TRBJ1-3; the D is unclear. The CDR3 has 12 residues. CDR1 and CDR2 from the germline V gene are ENHRY and SYGVKD. V shed 4 bases and J shed 7 bases, with 8 bases lying between them. The CDR3 reads CAISAPGNTIYF. The CDR3 DNA sequence: TGTGCCATCAGTGCTCCGGGGAACACCATATATTTT.

A note on this clonotype: Mismatch with germline at one junction end may stem from a read error. The rearrangement uses TRBV29-1 and TRBJ1-2; D ambiguous. Germline-derived CDR1 and CDR2 are SQVTM and ANQGSEA. The CDR3 has 14 residues. CDR3 DNA: TGCAGCGTTCTGCCAGAAGTCCTTAACTATGGTTACACCTTC. It translates to CSVLPEVLNYGYTF.

The J gene is TRBJ2-5, the V gene TRBV20-1; perhaps TRBD2 as D (5 bases). CDR3 length: 17 residues. The germline gives CDR1 DFQATT, CDR2 SNEGSKA (reference sequence). As DNA, the CDR3 is TGCACTAGCCTACTTTCCAAGGGAAGAGGCTCCTACAATGAGCAGTACTTC. Protein product: CTSLLSKGRGSYNEQYF.

This chain links TRBV7-9 with TRBJ2-3, with 7 positions matching TRBD1. J gave up 0 bases and V 1 base, and 1 base lay outside the gene matches. This CDR3 comprises 15 residues. CDR1 SEHNR and CDR2 FQNEAQ come from the germline V gene (reference sequence). CDR3 residues: CASSLEGQSTDTQYF. For the CDR3, the DNA is TGTGCCAGCAGCTTAGAGGGACAGAGCACAGATACGCAGTATTTT.

There are a few counts of this clonotype. The chain is built from TRBV5-1 and TRBJ2-3, with D perhaps being TRBD1 or TRBD2 (5 bases each). CDR3 length: 14 residues. Trimming took off 1 base at V and 6 bases at J, with 12 bases between the two ends. The V gene's germline CDR1 is SGHRS and CDR2 YFSETQ. CDR3: CASSLMSEGDTQYF. The CDR3 region has the DNA TGCGCCAGCAGCTTGATGTCAGAGGGGGATACGCAGTATTTT.

The rearrangement uses TRBV24-1 and TRBJ2-4, with D hard to call. CDR3 length equals 15 residues. V was pared by 8 bases and J by 6 bases, with 19 bases between. CDR1 KGHDR and CDR2 SFDVKD come from the germline V gene. The CDR3: CATTKRSGPSNIQYF. The CDR3 coding sequence is TGTGCCACCACCAAGAGGAGTGGACCTTCAAACATTCAGTACTTC.

V gene TRBV4-1 combines with J gene TRBJ1-1, with TRBD1 as a possible D gene (6 bases). Deletions cut 0 bases from V and 0 bases from J, with 14 bases between. Germline CDR1 MGHRA, CDR2 YSYEKL. CDR3 length: 17 amino acids. The CDR3 protein is CASSQESPTGMNTEAFF. CDR3 coding DNA: TGCGCCAGCAGCCAAGAATCCCCCACAGGGATGAACACTGAAGCTTTCTTT.

This clonotype has just a few counts. The V gene is TRBV5-6, the J gene TRBJ1-1; tentative D call: TRBD1 (5 bases). The V gene lost 4 bases and the J gene lost 8 bases, with 21 bases spanning the gap. Germline CDR1 and CDR2: SGHDT and YYEEEE. The CDR3 extends over 15 amino acids. CDR3 DNA sequence: TGTGCCAGCAGCACAACCGGGGGGGGGTCGACAGAAGCTTTCTTT. It is translated as CASSTTGGGSTEAFF.

This clonotype was counted only a few times. The CDR3, as DNA: TGTGCCAGCAGCTCTAGTATGGGTGAGCAGTTCTTC. Translated: CASSSSMGEQFF. The rearrangement uses TRBV7-9 and TRBJ2-1; D gene uncertain. The V end lost 4 bases, the J end lost 9 bases, and 10 bases lay between the germline ends. The CDR3 consists of 12 residues. Germline V CDR1 and CDR2: SEHNR, FQNEAQ (reference sequence).